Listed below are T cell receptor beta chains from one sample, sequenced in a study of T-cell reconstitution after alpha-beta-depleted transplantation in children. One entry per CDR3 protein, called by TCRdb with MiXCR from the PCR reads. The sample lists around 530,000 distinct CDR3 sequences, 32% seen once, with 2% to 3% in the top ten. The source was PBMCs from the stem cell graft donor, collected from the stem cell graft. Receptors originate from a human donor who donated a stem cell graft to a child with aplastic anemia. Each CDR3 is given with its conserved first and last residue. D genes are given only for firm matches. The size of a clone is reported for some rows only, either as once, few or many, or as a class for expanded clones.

CDR3: CASSLSGGPYEQYF; DNA: TGTGCCAGCAGTTTATCTGGCGGCCCCTACGAGCAGTACTTC; size: few; J: TRBJ2-7; D: .; V: TRBV27
CDR3: CAISDSGTSGSGTQYF; DNA: TGTGCCATCAGTGACTCCGGGACTAGCGGGAGTGGTACGCAGTATTTT; size: .; J: TRBJ2-3; D: TRBD2; V: TRBV10-3
CDR3: CSVEGISGQRGEQFF; DNA: TGCAGCGTTGAAGGGATATCGGGACAGAGGGGTGAGCAGTTCTTC; size: .; J: TRBJ2-1; D: TRBD1; V: TRBV29-1
CDR3: CASSYSGWGRGTDTQYF; DNA: TGTGCCAGCAGTTACTCAGGGTGGGGCAGGGGCACAGATACGCAGTATTTT; size: .; J: TRBJ2-3; D: .; V: TRBV6-5
CDR3: CASSLGASGRAPSTDTQYF; DNA: TGTGCCAGCAGCTTAGGCGCGAGCGGGAGGGCTCCCAGTACAGATACGCAGTATTTT; size: .; J: TRBJ2-3; D: TRBD2; V: TRBV7-2
CDR3: CASSPPGRGYEQYF; DNA: TGTGCCAGCAGCCCCCCGGGGAGGGGTTACGAGCAGTACTTC; size: few; J: TRBJ2-7; D: TRBD2; V: TRBV7-9
CDR3: CASSLVWGSGELFF; DNA: TGTGCCAGCAGTTTAGTGTGGGGTTCCGGGGAGCTGTTTTTT; size: .; J: TRBJ2-2; D: .; V: TRBV27
CDR3: CASSFGGTFTGELFF; DNA: TGTGCCAGCAGCTTTGGCGGGACCTTCACCGGGGAGCTGTTTTTT; size: few; J: TRBJ2-2; D: .; V: TRBV7-9
CDR3: CASSSHKQGYNEQFF; DNA: TGTGCCAGCAGCTCACATAAACAGGGCTACAATGAGCAGTTCTTC; size: few; J: TRBJ2-1; D: .; V: TRBV7-3
CDR3: CASGYNEQFF; DNA: TGTGCTAGTGGTTACAATGAGCAGTTCTTC; size: .; J: TRBJ2-1; D: .; V: TRBV12-5
CDR3: CASRRRTLSNNEQFF; DNA: TGCGCCAGCAGGAGACGGACCCTGTCTAACAATGAGCAGTTCTTC; size: .; J: TRBJ2-1; D: .; V: TRBV5-1
CDR3: CASSLMAGGRSDTQYF; DNA: TGTGCCAGCAGCTTAATGGCGGGAGGGAGGTCAGATACGCAGTATTTT; size: few; J: TRBJ2-3; D: TRBD2; V: TRBV7-2
CDR3: CASSQEGTGASYEQYF; DNA: TGTGCCAGCAGCCAAGAAGGAACAGGGGCCTCCTACGAGCAGTACTTC; size: .; J: TRBJ2-7; D: TRBD1; V: TRBV4-2
CDR3: CSVEDEAGRGNEQFF; DNA: TGCAGCGTTGAAGATGAAGCGGGGAGGGGGAATGAGCAGTTCTTC; size: .; J: TRBJ2-1; D: .; V: TRBV29-1
CDR3: CSARADRDTEAFF; DNA: TGCAGTGCTAGAGCAGATAGAGACACTGAAGCTTTCTTT; size: few; J: TRBJ1-1; D: .; V: TRBV20-1
CDR3: CASSYPTGQNRYGYTF; DNA: TGTGCCAGCAGTTACCCCACGGGACAGAACCGCTATGGCTACACCTTC; size: few; J: TRBJ1-2; D: TRBD1; V: TRBV6-2/TRBV6-3
CDR3: CSARDWGGTEAFF; DNA: TGCAGTGCTAGAGATTGGGGAGGCACTGAAGCTTTCTTT; size: .; J: TRBJ1-1; D: .; V: TRBV20-1
CDR3: CASSSPTGSYNEQFF; DNA: TGTGCCAGCAGTTCCCCTACAGGGTCCTACAATGAGCAGTTCTTC; size: .; J: TRBJ2-1; D: .; V: TRBV6-2/TRBV6-3
CDR3: CASSPMAGGTEAFF; DNA: TGTGCCAGCAGCCCAATGGCAGGTGGCACTGAAGCTTTCTTT; size: .; J: TRBJ1-1; D: .; V: TRBV7-9
CDR3: CSVEEGRPSSYNEQFF; DNA: TGCAGCGTTGAAGAAGGTCGTCCGAGCTCCTACAATGAGCAGTTCTTC; size: many; J: TRBJ2-1; D: .; V: TRBV29-1
CDR3: CASSLGWGNQPQHF; DNA: TGTGCCAGCAGCTTAGGTTGGGGCAATCAGCCCCAGCATTTT; size: few; J: TRBJ1-5; D: .; V: TRBV13
CDR3: CASSFRPGTSGSSGELFF; DNA: TGTGCCAGCAGTTTCCGTCCCGGGACTAGCGGGAGTTCCGGGGAGCTGTTTTTT; size: few; J: TRBJ2-2; D: TRBD2; V: TRBV12-3/TRBV12-4
CDR3: CSVELTGAIYEQYF; DNA: TGCAGCGTTGAGTTGACAGGAGCAATCTACGAGCAGTACTTC; size: .; J: TRBJ2-7; D: .; V: TRBV29-1
CDR3: CASREGQETQYF; DNA: TGCGCCAGCAGAGAAGGGCAAGAGACCCAGTACTTC; size: few; J: TRBJ2-5; D: .; V: TRBV5-1
CDR3: CASSPQGLGYEQYF; DNA: TGTGCCAGCTCACCACAGGGACTGGGGTACGAGCAGTACTTC; size: few; J: TRBJ2-7; D: .; V: TRBV18
CDR3: CASTRELGEQFF; DNA: TGTGCCAGCACCCGCGAGCTGGGTGAGCAGTTCTTC; size: many; J: TRBJ2-1; D: .; V: TRBV7-2
CDR3: CASSLQGQSSYNEQFF; DNA: TGTGCCAGCAGTCTTCAGGGACAGAGCTCCTACAATGAGCAGTTCTTC; size: .; J: TRBJ2-1; D: TRBD1; V: TRBV6-4
CDR3: CASIMDGGSGEQYF; DNA: TGTGCCAGCATTATGGACGGAGGGTCGGGCGAGCAGTACTTC; size: few; J: TRBJ2-7; D: .; V: TRBV28
CDR3: CASSLAWTGNQPQHF; DNA: TGTGCCAGCAGTTTAGCCTGGACGGGGAATCAGCCCCAGCATTTT; size: .; J: TRBJ1-5; D: .; V: TRBV12-3/TRBV12-4
CDR3: CASSSLGRETGELFF; DNA: TGTGCCAGCAGTTCCCTCGGCCGTGAGACCGGGGAGCTGTTTTTT; size: few; J: TRBJ2-2; D: .; V: TRBV6-5
CDR3: CSARSLGLGSYEQYF; DNA: TGCAGTGCTAGATCACTGGGACTAGGCTCCTACGAGCAGTACTTC; size: .; J: TRBJ2-7; D: TRBD2; V: TRBV20-1
CDR3: CASSQEWGGNFYNEQFF; DNA: TGCGCCAGCAGCCAAGAGTGGGGGGGGAATTTTTACAATGAGCAGTTCTTC; size: few; J: TRBJ2-1; D: TRBD2; V: TRBV4-3
CDR3: CASSKAPGFGWAFF; DNA: TGTGCCAGCAGCAAAGCCCCAGGTTTCGGCTGGGCTTTCTTT; size: few; J: TRBJ1-1; D: .; V: TRBV21-1
CDR3: CASSPAGTYGYTF; DNA: TGCGCCAGCAGCCCGGCAGGAACCTATGGCTACACCTTC; size: .; J: TRBJ1-2; D: .; V: TRBV4-3
CDR3: CASSPQGGGRGEQFF; DNA: TGCGCCAGCAGCCCCCAGGGCGGGGGTAGAGGGGAGCAGTTCTTC; size: few; J: TRBJ2-1; D: TRBD2; V: TRBV4-3
CDR3: CASSDSLLNQPQHF; DNA: TGTGCCAGCAGCGACAGCCTGCTCAATCAGCCCCAGCATTTT; size: few; J: TRBJ1-5; D: .; V: TRBV6-1
CDR3: CASSEFQPTGRMGGYTF; DNA: TGTGCCAGCAGCGAATTCCAACCGACAGGGCGAATGGGAGGCTACACCTTC; size: .; J: TRBJ1-2; D: TRBD1; V: TRBV9
CDR3: CASSLTSGGYEQYF; DNA: TGTGCCAGCAGTCTGACTAGCGGGGGCTACGAGCAGTACTTC; size: .; J: TRBJ2-7; D: TRBD2; V: TRBV3-1
CDR3: CASSFSRLGHTEAFF; DNA: TGTGCCAGCAGTTTTTCGAGGCTTGGGCACACTGAAGCTTTCTTT; size: .; J: TRBJ1-1; D: .; V: TRBV6-5
CDR3: CASSPYKGDRASGNTIYF; DNA: TGTGCCAGCAGTCCCTACAAAGGCGACAGGGCGTCTGGAAACACCATATATTTT; size: .; J: TRBJ1-3; D: TRBD1; V: TRBV12-3/TRBV12-4
CDR3: CSARQGDYGYTF; DNA: TGCAGTGCTAGACAGGGGGACTATGGCTACACCTTC; size: few; J: TRBJ1-2; D: TRBD1; V: TRBV20-1
CDR3: CASSFTGEITDTQYF; DNA: TGTGCCAGCAGCTTTACCGGGGAGATAACAGATACGCAGTATTTT; size: few; J: TRBJ2-3; D: .; V: TRBV11-3
CDR3: CASSLTGTTENTEAFF; DNA: TGCGCCAGCAGCCTCACGGGGACTACAGAGAACACTGAAGCTTTCTTT; size: .; J: TRBJ1-1; D: .; V: TRBV5-1
CDR3: CAIRTETGVNNEQFF; DNA: TGTGCCATCCGAACCGAGACAGGGGTGAACAATGAGCAGTTCTTC; size: .; J: TRBJ2-1; D: TRBD1; V: TRBV10-3
CDR3: CASRIHTPPKQFF; DNA: TGTGCCAGCAGGATCCACACGCCGCCCAAGCAGTTCTTC; size: .; J: TRBJ2-1; D: .; V: TRBV28
CDR3: CASSYLMGQGYNEQFF; DNA: TGTGCCAGCAGCTATCTTATGGGACAGGGCTACAATGAGCAGTTCTTC; size: few; J: TRBJ2-1; D: TRBD1; V: TRBV7-9
CDR3: CASSYEEYNEQFF; DNA: TGTGCCAGCAGTTATGAGGAGTACAATGAGCAGTTCTTC; size: few; J: TRBJ2-1; D: .; V: TRBV6-2/TRBV6-3
CDR3: CASSSGLAGSTSTDTQYF; DNA: TGCGCCAGCAGCTCCGGACTAGCGGGGTCGACTAGCACAGATACGCAGTATTTT; size: few; J: TRBJ2-3; D: TRBD2; V: TRBV5-1
CDR3: CASSPTLAGLNEQFF; DNA: TGTGCCAGCAGCCCTACTCTAGCGGGCCTCAATGAGCAGTTCTTC; size: few; J: TRBJ2-1; D: TRBD2; V: TRBV7-3
CDR3: CASSPSGRLNTEAFF; DNA: TGTGCCAGCAGCCCCTCCGGGCGGTTGAACACTGAAGCTTTCTTT; size: .; J: TRBJ1-1; D: .; V: TRBV7-9
CDR3: CASSSAGPYEQYF; DNA: TGTGCCAGCAGCTCCGCCGGACCCTACGAGCAGTACTTC; size: .; J: TRBJ2-7; D: .; V: TRBV12-3/TRBV12-4
CDR3: CASSIQGNNQPQHF; DNA: TGTGCCAGTAGTATCCAGGGAAACAATCAGCCCCAGCATTTT; size: .; J: TRBJ1-5; D: .; V: TRBV19
CDR3: CASSRLAGPDTQYF; DNA: TGTGCCAGCTCACGACTAGCGGGGCCAGATACGCAGTATTTT; size: .; J: TRBJ2-3; D: TRBD2; V: TRBV18
CDR3: CASSRTGTDSYEQYF; DNA: TGCGCCAGCAGCAGGACCGGGACAGACTCCTACGAGCAGTACTTC; size: few; J: TRBJ2-7; D: TRBD1; V: TRBV5-1
CDR3: CASSLQGPGNQPQHF; DNA: TGTGCCAGCAGCTTACAGGGACCCGGCAATCAGCCCCAGCATTTT; size: .; J: TRBJ1-5; D: .; V: TRBV2
CDR3: CASSLEARRGGELFF; DNA: TGTGCCAGCAGCTTAGAGGCTCGGCGAGGGGGGGAGCTGTTTTTT; size: few; J: TRBJ2-2; D: .; V: TRBV7-2
CDR3: CSARDSDAGLRSGNTIYF; DNA: TGCAGTGCTAGAGATTCGGATGCAGGGCTTAGGTCTGGAAACACCATATATTTT; size: .; J: TRBJ1-3; D: .; V: TRBV20-1